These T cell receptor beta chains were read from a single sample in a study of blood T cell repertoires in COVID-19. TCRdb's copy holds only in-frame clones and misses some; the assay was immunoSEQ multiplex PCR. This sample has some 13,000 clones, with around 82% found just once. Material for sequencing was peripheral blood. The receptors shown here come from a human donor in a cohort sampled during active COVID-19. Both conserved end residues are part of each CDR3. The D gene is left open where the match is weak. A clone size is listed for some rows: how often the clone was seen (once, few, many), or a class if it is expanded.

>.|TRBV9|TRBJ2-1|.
TGTGCCAGCAACCCGACCGGACAGCTATACAATGAGCAGTTCTTC
CASNPTGQLYNEQFF
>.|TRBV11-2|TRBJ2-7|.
TGTGCCAGCAGCTTAGAAAGAGGGAACTACGAGCAGTACTTC
CASSLERGNYEQYF
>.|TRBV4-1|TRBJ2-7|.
TGCGCCAGCAGCCACGACAGCGATTCCTACGAGCAGTACTTC
CASSHDSDSYEQYF
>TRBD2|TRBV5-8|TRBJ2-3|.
TGTGCCAGCAGCAGGACTAGAGGCACAGATACGCAGTATTTT
CASSRTRGTDTQYF
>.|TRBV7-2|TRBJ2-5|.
TGTGCCAGCAGCTTAGCTGAAATACTTCCAAAGACCCAGTACTTC
CASSLAEILPKTQYF
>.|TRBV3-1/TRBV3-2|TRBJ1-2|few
TGTGCCAGCAGCCATTTTATCCGGGACTCAACCCCAGACTTCTATGGCTACACCTTC
CASSHFIRDSTPDFYGYTF
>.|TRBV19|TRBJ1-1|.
TGTGCCAGTAGTATAGCGAGGCGGGGGAACACTGAAGCTTTCTTT
CASSIARRGNTEAFF
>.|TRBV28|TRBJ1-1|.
TGTGCCACCCAGGTCTCCGGTCAGACTGAAGCTTTCTTT
CATQVSGQTEAFF
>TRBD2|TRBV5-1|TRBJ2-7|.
TGCGCCAGCAGCGGGGGGGTAGGCGACGAGCAGTACTTC
CASSGGVGDEQYF
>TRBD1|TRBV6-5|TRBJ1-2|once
TGTGCCAGCAGTTACGGCAGGGGGCGAAGTAACTATGGCTACACCTTC
CASSYGRGRSNYGYTF